The 18 T cell receptor beta chains given below trace back to one sample, sequenced in a study of shared clonotypes between healthy human individuals (dated by TCRdb to about 2020). Libraries were built with the immunoSEQ multiplex PCR assay. In TCRdb, the immuneACCESS table is reduced to in-frame sequences with V and J assigned. These tables do not hold every clone; where another copy was compared, an unresolved V gene accounts for under half, and the others remain unexplained. A total of 950,000 to 1,100,000 clones appear in this sample, around 75% of them only once. Approximately 1.5% of the sample is in the top ten clones. The sequenced sample was memory CD4+ T cells sorted from blood. Sample cell subset or site, as interpreted from the label and publication: CD45RA-negative fraction. The receptors derive from a man younger than 35 in good health.

CDR3 region: CAWTRAFNEKLFF. DNA of the CDR3: TGTGCCTGGACCAGGGCGTTTAATGAAAAACTGTTTTTT. J is TRBJ1-4 and V is TRBV30; D may be TRBD1 (5 bases). Trimming left V 4 bases short and J 4 bases short, with 10 bases between. This CDR3 has 13 amino acids. Germline values: CDR1 GTSNPN, CDR2 SVGIG (reference sequence).

This clone has only a few counts. The identical CDR3 is also encoded by other nucleotide sequences in the sample. The V call is TRBV5-1, the J call TRBJ2-3, with 12 bases aligning to TRBD1. J lost 4 bases, V lost 0 bases, and 3 bases had no gene match. This CDR3 comprises 16 residues. Germline-derived CDR1 and CDR2 are SGHRS and YFSETQ. The CDR3 DNA follows: TGCGCCAGCAGCTTGGAAGGGACAGGGGGCGCAGATACGCAGTATTTT. It is translated as CASSLEGTGGADTQYF. Combining the CDR3 with reference TRBV5-1 and TRBJ2-3 gives the whole variable domain KAGVTQTPRYLIKTRGQQVTLSCSPISGHRSVSWYQQTPGQGLQFLFEYFSETQRNKGNFPGRFSGRQFSNSRSEMNVSTLELGDSALYLCASSLEGTGGADTQYFGPGTRLTVL.

This clone has only one observation. The CDR3 sequence: CASTMGGVREQYF. The CDR3 DNA follows: TGTGCCAGCACCATGGGGGGGGTCCGGGAGCAGTACTTC. The V and J genes are TRBV7-2 and TRBJ2-7, with 7 bases identical to TRBD2. This CDR3 region has 13 residues. The ends lost 7 bases at V and 7 bases at J; junction bases unmatched: 10. The germline V gene encodes CDR1 SGHTA and CDR2 FQGNSA.

The chain joins TRBV10-2 to TRBJ1-1; no clear D. Looked up from germline, CDR1 is WSHSY and CDR2 is SAAADI. Between the trimmed V and J ends, which lost 3 bases and 1 base, there was a span of 6 bases. The CDR3 length is 13 residues. The DNA for the CDR3 is TGCGCCAGCAGTGATTATAGGAACACTGAAGCTTTCTTT. It translates to CASSDYRNTEAFF.

The chain carries TRBV6-1 and TRBJ2-7, with a tentative D call TRBD2 (5 bases). The CDR3 extends over 14 amino acids. V shed 4 bases and J shed 2 bases, with 12 bases lying between them. Per germline, CDR1 MNHNS and CDR2 SASEGT. In DNA form, the CDR3 reads TGTGCCAGCAGTGCTTATCCCGGGACCTACGAGCAGTACTTC. Protein: CASSAYPGTYEQYF.

This clone was detected only once. This chain joins TRBV6-1 and TRBJ2-7; 7 bases map to TRBD1. The CDR3 has 13 residues. J gave up 3 bases and V 6 bases, and 5 bases lay outside the gene matches. The V gene's germline CDR1 is MNHNS and CDR2 SASEGT. CDR3 DNA sequence: TGTGCCAGCAGCGCCGACAGGGACTACGAGCAGTACTTC. Translated, it gives CASSADRDYEQYF.

This chain links TRBV25-1 with TRBJ1-3; no firm D call. The ends were cut back, 3 bases at V and 8 bases at J, with 17 bases in the middle. Germline V CDR1 and CDR2: MGHDK, SYGVNS. The CDR3 runs 15 residues. The CDR3 DNA reads as TGTGCCAGCAGTGACCCCACCGGGAATATGGACACCATATATTTT. Encoded protein: CASSDPTGNMDTIYF.

The chain joins TRBV11-2 to TRBJ2-7; a weak D match, TRBD2 (6 bases). The V end lost 0 bases, the J end lost 2 bases, and 20 bases lay between the germline ends. This CDR3 has 18 amino acids. CDR1 and CDR2 from the germline V gene are SGHAT and FQNNGV. The CDR3 DNA sequence: TGTGCCAGCAGCTTAGACGAATGGGGCGGGATTAGGACCTACGAGCAGTACTTC. This codes for CASSLDEWGGIRTYEQYF. The variable domain in full, completed from reference TRBV11-2 and TRBJ2-7, reads EAGVAQSPRYKIIEKRQSVAFWCNPISGHATLYWYQQILGQGPKLLIQFQNNGVVDDSQLPKDRFSAERLKGVDSTLKIQPAKLEDSAVYLCASSLDEWGGIRTYEQYFGPGTRLTVT.

The V and J genes are TRBV7-2 and TRBJ1-5; 8 nucleotides match TRBD1. Germline loops: CDR1 SGHTA, CDR2 FQGNSA. The CDR3 is 18 residues long. V gave up 1 base and J gave up 0 bases; unmatched junction bases: 8. Here the CDR3 DNA reads TGTGCCAGCAGCTTAGAAGGGTGGGACAGGAATAGCAATCAGCCCCAGCATTTT. This encodes CASSLEGWDRNSNQPQHF.

This chain uses TRBV28 with TRBJ2-1, with TRBD2 matching over 8 bases. There are 15 residues in the CDR3. After removal of 8 bases from V and 5 bases from J, the junction contained 11 bases not matched to a gene. Per germline, CDR1 MDHEN and CDR2 SYDVKM. The CDR3 is CASPKTSGEDNEQFF. CDR3 sequence (DNA): TGTGCCAGCCCAAAAACTAGCGGAGAGGACAATGAGCAGTTCTTC.

This clone has just one count. V and J are TRBV6-1 and TRBJ2-5, with D unclear. The CDR3 sequence is 14 residues long. Germline CDR1 MNHNS, CDR2 SASEGT. Trimming cost V 2 bases and J 4 bases, with 11 bases left between them. The CDR3 is CASSEYSGSETQYF. CDR3 nucleotide sequence: TGTGCCAGCAGTGAATACAGTGGTTCAGAGACCCAGTACTTC.

The chain employs TRBV5-1 and TRBJ1-5; weak D call: TRBD1 (5 bases). The CDR3 is 14 amino acids. Germline-derived CDR1 and CDR2 are SGHRS and YFSETQ. Trimming stripped 4 bases from V and 7 bases from J, with 15 bases between. This CDR3 is CASSDGGGGQPQHF. The CDR3 region has the DNA TGCGCCAGCAGCGATGGCGGGGGGGGGCAGCCCCAGCATTTT. The whole variable domain, remainder taken from reference TRBV5-1 and TRBJ1-5, is KAGVTQTPRYLIKTRGQQVTLSCSPISGHRSVSWYQQTPGQGLQFLFEYFSETQRNKGNFPGRFSGRQFSNSRSEMNVSTLELGDSALYLCASSDGGGGQPQHFGDGTRLSIL.

The gene calls are TRBV7-2 and TRBJ1-1, with TRBD1 matching 7 bases. This CDR3 spans 15 amino acids. Per germline, CDR1 SGHTA and CDR2 FQGNSA. V was pared by 3 bases and J by 1 base, with 5 bases of the junction left unmatched. CDR3 nucleotide sequence: TGTGCCAGCAGCTTGGATGGGACAGCGAACACTGAAGCTTTCTTT. This gives the protein CASSLDGTANTEAFF.

CDR3 residues: CASSLVGAEQYF. In DNA, the CDR3 is TGTGCCAGCAGCTTGGTCGGGGCAGAGCAGTACTTC. The chain combines TRBV7-2 with TRBJ2-7, with D tentatively TRBD1 or TRBD2 (5 bases each). V gave up 3 bases and J gave up 7 bases, with 10 bases separating them. Germline V lookup: CDR1 SGHTA, CDR2 FQGNSA. The CDR3 runs 12 residues.

The V and J genes are TRBV4-1 and TRBJ2-3; D is perhaps TRBD2 (7 bases). CDR3 length: 13 amino acids. The germline V gene has CDR1 MGHRA and CDR2 YSYEKL. The V end lost 0 bases, the J end lost 10 bases, and 11 bases lay between the germline ends. In DNA form, the CDR3 reads TGCGCCAGCAGCCAAGATCAAGGGGGGGCGCAGTATTTT. Translated: CASSQDQGGAQYF.

V gene TRBV15 combines with J gene TRBJ2-1; 13 nucleotides align to TRBD2. This CDR3 comprises 13 residues. Unmatched junction bases numbered 6, after V lost 3 bases and J lost 16 bases. Germline V lookup: CDR1 LNHNV, CDR2 YYDKDF (reference sequence). This CDR3 is CATSSVGLAGDFF. The CDR3 bases are TGTGCCACCAGCAGCGTTGGACTAGCGGGAGACTTCTTC.

V is TRBV5-5 and J is TRBJ2-7, with 8 bases matching TRBD1. The V gene's germline CDR1 is SGHKS and CDR2 YYEKEE (reference sequence). With V trimmed by 3 bases and J by 0 bases, 11 bases remained unmatched. The CDR3 totals 17 residues. In DNA, the CDR3 is TGTGCCAGCAGCTCCGGGACAGGACCAAAAAGCTCCTACGAGCAGTACTTC. Translating gives CASSSGTGPKSSYEQYF.

V usage is TRBV30 and J usage is TRBJ1-3; 7 bases match TRBD1. CDR3 length: 15 amino acids. The ends lost 2 bases at V and 2 bases at J; junction bases unmatched: 6. CDR1 and CDR2 from the germline V gene are GTSNPN and SVGIG (reference sequence). CDR3 coding DNA: TGTGCCTGGAGTCCCTTTGGGACAGCTGGAAACACCATATATTTT. Translation: CAWSPFGTAGNTIYF. The full variable domain, its missing parts supplied by reference TRBV30 and TRBJ1-3, is SQTIHQWPATLVQPVGSPLSLECTVEGTSNPNLYWYRQAAGRGLQLLFYSVGIGQISSEVPQNLSASRPQDRQFILSSKKLLLSDSGFYLCAWSPFGTAGNTIYFGEGSWLTVV.